This T cell receptor (beta chain) appears in the sequencing data of a study of post-analysis software for immune sequencing data. A word on this clonotype: Antigen: not known.

Study-wide results and caveats: Among multiple sclerosis patients, normalized Chao1 diversity was significantly below that of controls.

TCR beta cDNA libraries had unique molecular identifiers. MiXCR, run by TCRdb on the PCR reads, gives a single entry per CDR3 protein. The sample shows 600,000 to 700,000 distinct CDR3 sequences, roughly three fifths of them seen only once. Sample: blood. The sequence came from a girl under 10 years old with multiple sclerosis.

CDR3 bases: TGCAGTGCTAGCGGGGAAGGCTATGGCTACACCTTC. This encodes CSASGEGYGYTF. This chain connects TRBV20-1 to TRBJ1-2, with unresolved D. CDR3 length: 12 amino acids. V lost 3 bases to trimming and J lost 4 bases, with 9 bases between them. The germline gives CDR1 DFQATT, CDR2 SNEGSKA (reference sequence).